This is a list of T cell receptor beta chains from one sample in a study of cytomegalovirus exposure and HLA in healthy donors. The table came from immunoSEQ multiplex PCR; TCRdb's copy has only in-frame clones and leaves some out. The sample includes some 100,000 clones, less than 65% of them seen just once. Sequenced sample: PBMCs. These receptor sequences come from a woman aged 25 to 39 in good health and CMV-seropositive. Each CDR3 is given without its conserved first and last residue. The D gene is left open where the match is weak.

D: TRBD2
V: TRBV14
CDR3: ASSRWAGVDTQY

D: .
V: TRBV30
CDR3: AWSGQIATNEKLF

D: TRBD1
V: TRBV28
CDR3: ASSLKAGGYYGYT

D: TRBD1
V: TRBV19
CDR3: ASSRQGAVTEAF

D: .
V: TRBV6-6
CDR3: ASSFLGRDQPQH

D: TRBD1
V: TRBV10-3
CDR3: AISAGTGIRAF

D: .
V: TRBV12-5
CDR3: ASGLPTNSWVFVTEAF

D: TRBD1
V: TRBV25-1
CDR3: ASTGQGVGGYT

D: TRBD1
V: TRBV7-9
CDR3: ASRGQGVNYGYT

D: TRBD2
V: TRBV7-2
CDR3: ASSLTTSGSIYEQY

D: .
V: TRBV7-9
CDR3: ASSLVGRRGTRETQY

D: .
V: TRBV5-4
CDR3: ASSWGGGSNQPQH

D: TRBD1
V: TRBV5-1
CDR3: ASSPSGGTDGQAF

D: .
V: TRBV6-5
CDR3: ASSSRDKAF

D: .
V: TRBV4-1
CDR3: ASSQGPGVNQPQH

D: TRBD1
V: TRBV2
CDR3: ASRPRDRTNVLT

D: .
V: TRBV7-8
CDR3: ASSSEGGTSGNTIY

D: .
V: TRBV13
CDR3: ASSVAGNTEAF

D: .
V: TRBV28
CDR3: AIIAGVNTEAF

D: .
V: TRBV5-8
CDR3: ASNQGLTEAF

D: TRBD1
V: TRBV28
CDR3: ASSFRSTGGFYEQY

D: .
V: TRBV7-2
CDR3: ASSSQTGRNEQY

D: TRBD1
V: TRBV4-1
CDR3: ASSQGRQGITEAF